The 30 T cell receptor beta chains below come from one sample, sequenced in a study of blood T cells in healthy people across ages. Sample-barcoded 5' priming and a J-beta primer mix drove a second PCR of about 7 to 11 cycles. TCRdb redid the calling of the 5' RACE reads with MiXCR, one entry per CDR3 protein. In the table there are around 1,000,000 distinct CDR3 sequences, less than 25% of which are singletons. The same sample was also studied in work on T cells of mothers and their children.

Sequenced sample: blood. Source of these receptors: a girl aged 2-10 years in good health.

Ten or more counts support this clonotype. This chain connects TRBV4-3 to TRBJ2-1; perhaps TRBD1 as D (6 bases). This CDR3 has 14 residues. Trimming stripped 0 bases from V and 7 bases from J, with 10 bases between. The germline V gene encodes CDR1 LGHNA and CDR2 YSLEER. The CDR3 protein is CASSQDPRGNEQFF. CDR3 bases: TGCGCCAGCAGCCAAGATCCTAGGGGGAATGAGCAGTTCTTC.

This clonotype occurred a few times. This chain links TRBV3-1 with TRBJ2-5, with D maybe TRBD1 (6 bases). Deletions cut 0 bases from V and 7 bases from J, with 15 bases between. The CDR3 consists of 15 residues. Germline V gene sequence: CDR1 LGHDT, CDR2 YNNKEL (reference sequence). CDR3 loop: CASSQESEGVGTQYF. CDR3 nucleotide sequence: TGTGCCAGCAGCCAAGAAAGCGAGGGGGTGGGGACCCAGTACTTC.

This clonotype was seen a handful of times. This rearrangement joins TRBV20-1 to TRBJ2-5, with unresolved D. The J call may be in error: the DNA end matches TRBJ2-7 better. The CDR3 has 13 amino acids. Germline V gene sequence: CDR1 DFQATT, CDR2 SNEGSKA (reference sequence). The CDR3 DNA reads TGCAGTGCTAGAGTTTTCGGATCCTACGAGCAGTACTTC. Translation: CSARVFGSYEQYF.

The sample holds a few counts of this clonotype. This rearrangement joins TRBV6-5 to TRBJ2-1; 7 bases align to TRBD2. The CDR3 has 14 residues. V lost 9 bases to trimming and J lost 9 bases; unmatched junction nucleotides: 14. Germline CDR1 MNHEY, CDR2 SVGAGI. The CDR3 nucleotides read TGTGCCAGAGAGAGGCGGGAGCTATCGGGTGAGCAGTTCTTC. This codes for CARERRELSGEQFF.

This chain joins TRBV7-2 and TRBJ2-5; 7 bases line up with TRBD1. The end of the DNA is better explained by TRBJ2-7, so the J call may be wrong. The CDR3 sequence is 15 residues long. CDR1 SGHTA and CDR2 FQGNSA come from the germline V gene. CDR3 coding DNA: TGTGCCAGCAGCTACCACCGGGGACAGTCCTACGAGCAGTACTTC. Translating it yields CASSYHRGQSYEQYF.

This clonotype showed up just a few times. The rearrangement joins TRBV27 to TRBJ2-3; 7 nucleotides match TRBD2. CDR1 is MNHEY, CDR2 SMNVEV, per germline (reference sequence). The CDR3 has 16 amino acids. The V gene end was trimmed by 4 bases and the J gene end by 2 bases; junction bases not matched to a gene: 9. The DNA of the CDR3 is TGTGCCAGCAGTTACAACCTAGCGGCGTACACAGATACGCAGTATTTT. Residues: CASSYNLAAYTDTQYF.

This rearrangement joins TRBV20-1 to TRBJ2-2; 9 bases match TRBD2. Losses at the gene ends were 1 base for V and 9 bases for J; bases not matched to a gene: 12. The CDR3 runs to 16 residues. Germline lookup yields CDR1 DFQATT and CDR2 SNEGSKA (reference sequence). The CDR3 reads CSARAATSGPHRELFF. The CDR3 DNA reads as TGCAGTGCTAGAGCGGCTACTAGCGGGCCCCACCGGGAGCTGTTTTTT.

This clonotype was counted between two and nine times. This clone may be a read error of a much larger clone one base away. The genes are TRBV6-6 and TRBJ1-6; no clear D gene. This CDR3 has 14 amino acids. V shed 2 bases and J shed 7 bases, with 9 bases lying between them. Germline CDR1 MNHNY, CDR2 SVGAGI (reference sequence). CDR3 sequence reads: CASSYGRKNSPLHF. The CDR3 nucleotides read TGTGCCAGCAGTTACGGTCGGAAGAATTCACCCCTCCACTTT.

This chain links TRBV12-3 or TRBV12-4 with TRBJ2-3; 13 bases line up with TRBD2. CDR3 length: 16 amino acids. V lost 4 bases and J lost 6; bases outside the gene matches: 7. This chain's CDR3 is CASSSRLAGGGDTQYF. In DNA, the CDR3 is TGTGCCAGCAGTTCTAGACTAGCGGGAGGCGGGGATACGCAGTATTTT.

V usage is TRBV29-1 and J usage is TRBJ2-7; D is unclear. Germline CDR1 and CDR2: SQVTM and ANQGSEA. Trimming shortened V by 4 bases and J by 3 bases, and 13 bases separated the two germline ends. The CDR3 has 13 amino acids. CDR3 bases: TGCAGCGTTGTGTCGAGTATAGGCTACGAGCAGTACTTC. Translating gives CSVVSSIGYEQYF.

The chain has TRBV2 and TRBJ1-2; 10 positions match TRBD1. Germline V gene data show CDR1 as SNHLY and CDR2 as FYNNEI. The CDR3 spans 16 residues. J gave up 4 bases and V 4 bases, and 9 bases lay outside the gene matches. CDR3 region: CASSGPTGGSSYGYTF. CDR3 coding DNA: TGTGCCAGCAGTGGCCCGACAGGGGGCTCCAGCTATGGCTACACCTTC.

Only a few counts were recorded for this clonotype. The V and J genes are TRBV7-8 and TRBJ2-7; maybe TRBD1 (6 bases). CDR1 and CDR2 from the germline V gene are SGHVS and FQNEAQ. Trimming removed 7 bases at V and 3 bases at J, with 13 bases between. The CDR3 spans 13 residues. CDR3 bases: TGTGCCAGCACCCGAAAGGACAGCTACGAGCAGTACTTC. Protein sequence: CASTRKDSYEQYF.

The chain links TRBV12-3 or TRBV12-4 to TRBJ1-1; D is unresolved. The V end lost 6 bases, the J end lost 11 bases, and 19 bases lay between the germline ends. The CDR3 spans 13 residues. CDR3 sequence: CASSSFKLSRAFF. CDR3 DNA: TGTGCCAGCAGCTCCTTCAAACTAAGTAGGGCTTTCTTT.

V and J are TRBV28 and TRBJ2-5, with D possibly TRBD1 on 5 matching bases. V was shortened by 5 bases and J by 7 bases, with 17 bases between the two germline ends. The CDR3 is made up of 14 amino acids. Germline loops: CDR1 MDHEN, CDR2 SYDVKM. Here the CDR3 reads CASSQSGFLWTQYF. In nucleotides, the CDR3 is TGTGCCAGCAGTCAGTCAGGGTTTCTGTGGACCCAGTACTTC.

The count of this clonotype is one. The chain combines TRBV29-1 with TRBJ2-1; TRBD2 matches at 8 bases. V gave up 1 base and J gave up 6 bases; unmatched junction bases: 11. This CDR3 region has 16 residues. Germline V gene data show CDR1 as SQVTM and CDR2 as ANQGSEA. This CDR3 reads CSVEVIGRAFVNEQFF. The CDR3 coding sequence is TGCAGCGTTGAAGTGATCGGGAGGGCCTTTGTCAATGAGCAGTTCTTC.

As DNA, the CDR3 is TGTGCTAGTGGTTTGGTACGTCTTTCCGGGAGTGATGAGCAGTTCTTC. Amino acids: CASGLVRLSGSDEQFF. The rearrangement links TRBV12-5 to TRBJ2-1; TRBD2 is a possible D gene (6 bases). The CDR3 length is 16 residues. Germline lookup yields CDR1 LGHNT and CDR2 FRNRAP. The V end was cut by 0 bases, the J end by 8 bases, with 17 bases between.

The chain has TRBV11-2 and TRBJ2-5, with D possibly matching TRBD2 (6 bases). CDR3 length: 13 amino acids. Trimming removed 4 bases from V and 7 bases from J, with 13 bases in between. Germline-derived CDR1 and CDR2 are SGHAT and FQNNGV. CDR3 DNA sequence: TGTGCCAGCAGCTCCTATGTGGGGGGGACCCAGTACTTC. Translated: CASSSYVGGTQYF.

The table lists this clonotype with a few counts. This chain connects TRBV6-5 to TRBJ2-2, with TRBD2 matching over 12 bases. Germline-derived CDR1 and CDR2 are MNHEY and SVGAGI. J gave up 4 bases and V 2 bases, and 14 bases lay outside the gene matches. The CDR3 is made up of 20 amino acids. CDR3 in amino acids: CASSYLASGGASVPTGELFF. For the CDR3, the DNA is TGTGCCAGCAGTTACCTGGCTAGCGGGGGGGCCTCGGTGCCCACCGGGGAGCTGTTTTTT.

CDR3 amino acids: CASSILRYGYTF. The DNA for the CDR3 is TGTGCCAGCAGCATCTTACGTTACGGCTACACCTTC. This chain uses TRBV11-2 with TRBJ1-2; no firm D call. The germline CDR1 and CDR2 sequences are SGHAT and FQNNGV. The CDR3 length is 12 residues. V was clipped by 5 bases and J by 8 bases, with 12 bases between them.

V and J are TRBV28 and TRBJ2-2, with a possible D match to TRBD1 (6 bases). CDR3 length equals 12 residues. CDR1 is MDHEN, CDR2 SYDVKM, per germline. The CDR3, as DNA: TGTGCTGGGGGCGTTCACACCGGGGAGCTGTTTTTT. It yields the protein CAGGVHTGELFF.

The V call is TRBV12-3 or TRBV12-4, the J call TRBJ2-5; D call uncertain. The CDR3 sequence is 12 residues long. Trimming pared 3 bases from V and 0 bases from J, leaving 2 bases between. CDR3 coding DNA: TGTGCCAGCAGTTTTCACCAAGAGACCCAGTACTTC. Protein product: CASSFHQETQYF.

This sequence joins TRBV12-3 or TRBV12-4 and TRBJ2-5, with D possibly being TRBD2 (7 bases). CDR3 size: 14 residues. V lost 3 bases to trimming and J lost 11 bases, with 19 bases between them. CDR3 residues: CASSFRGRGGEQYF. The DNA of the CDR3 is TGTGCCAGCAGTTTCCGCGGGAGAGGGGGAGAGCAGTACTTC.

The chain recombines TRBV24-1 with TRBJ2-6; D not resolved. The CDR3 spans 16 residues. Germline loops: CDR1 KGHDR, CDR2 SFDVKD. The germline V and J ends were trimmed by 4 bases and 0 bases, with 9 bases remaining between them. CDR3 nucleotide sequence: TGTGCCACCAGTGACACTCGGGCCTCTGGGGCCAACGTCCTGACTTTC. Protein product: CATSDTRASGANVLTF.

This clonotype was detected only a few times. The chain employs TRBV20-1 and TRBJ2-5; 9 positions match TRBD2. Matching the DNA end better, TRBJ2-1 makes the J call doubtful. The CDR3 consists of 16 residues. Germline CDR1 DFQATT, CDR2 SNEGSKA (reference sequence). The DNA of the CDR3 is TGCAGTGCGCAAAGAACCGGGACTAGCCTTTACAATGAGCAGTTCTTC. It translates to CSAQRTGTSLYNEQFF.

In this sample, this clonotype turned up a few times. J is TRBJ2-1 and V is TRBV7-2, with D hard to call. From germline, CDR1 is SGHTA and CDR2 FQGNSA. This CDR3 comprises 13 residues. The germline V and J ends were trimmed by 2 bases and 6 bases, with 8 bases remaining between them. The CDR3 region is CASSLIDLNEQFF. CDR3 in DNA: TGTGCCAGCAGCTTAATCGATCTCAATGAGCAGTTCTTC. The full variable domain, completed using reference TRBV7-2 and TRBJ2-1, is GAGVSQSPSNKVTEKGKDVELRCDPISGHTALYWYRQSLGQGLEFLIYFQGNSAPDKSGLPSDRFSAERTGGSVSTLTIQRTQQEDSAVYLCASSLIDLNEQFFGPGTRLTVL.

The rearrangement uses TRBV5-1 and TRBJ1-4; possibly TRBD1 for D (5 bases). CDR1 and CDR2 from the germline V gene are SGHRS and YFSETQ. V was pared by 0 bases and J by 14 bases, with 11 bases between. The length of the CDR3 is 12 residues. CDR3 region: CASSLEGATLFF. The CDR3 DNA follows: TGCGCCAGCAGCTTGGAAGGGGCGACCCTGTTTTTT. The full variable domain, its missing parts supplied by reference TRBV5-1 and TRBJ1-4, is KAGVTQTPRYLIKTRGQQVTLSCSPISGHRSVSWYQQTPGQGLQFLFEYFSETQRNKGNFPGRFSGRQFSNSRSEMNVSTLELGDSALYLCASSLEGATLFFGSGTQLSVL.

The table lists this clonotype with a few counts. The chain recombines TRBV12-3 or TRBV12-4 with TRBJ2-7; D unclear. This CDR3 contains 13 residues. Trimming left V 0 bases short and J 7 bases short, with 10 bases between. The CDR3 is CASSLALSAEQYF. Written as DNA, the CDR3 is TGTGCCAGCAGTTTAGCGCTAAGCGCAGAGCAGTACTTC.

The J gene is TRBJ1-2, the V gene TRBV7-2; D is perhaps TRBD1 (6 bases). Trimming removed 5 bases from V and 4 bases from J, with 14 bases in between. In germline, CDR1 is SGHTA, CDR2 FQGNSA. This CDR3 comprises 14 residues. The CDR3 spells CASSRRTETYGYTF. CDR3 DNA: TGTGCCAGCAGCCGCCGGACAGAGACCTATGGCTACACCTTC.

The chain carries TRBV9 and TRBJ1-4; D might be TRBD1 (6 bases). Germline CDR1 SGDLS, CDR2 YYNGEE. The CDR3 extends over 15 amino acids. Trimming shortened V by 1 base and J by 5 bases, and 12 bases separated the two germline ends. In DNA, the CDR3 is TGTGCCAGCAGCGTAATAGGGGGTCTGAATGAAAAACTGTTTTTT. Translating it yields CASSVIGGLNEKLFF.

This clonotype came up a few times. Sequence at one end of the junction differs from germline and may be a read error. This chain uses TRBV28 with TRBJ2-1; D remains ambiguous. Germline-derived CDR1 and CDR2 are MDHEN and SYDVKM. The CDR3 runs 12 residues. CDR3 in amino acids: CASSLFGNGQFF. The CDR3 DNA follows: TGTGCCAGCAGTTTATTCGGTAATGGGCAGTTCTTC.